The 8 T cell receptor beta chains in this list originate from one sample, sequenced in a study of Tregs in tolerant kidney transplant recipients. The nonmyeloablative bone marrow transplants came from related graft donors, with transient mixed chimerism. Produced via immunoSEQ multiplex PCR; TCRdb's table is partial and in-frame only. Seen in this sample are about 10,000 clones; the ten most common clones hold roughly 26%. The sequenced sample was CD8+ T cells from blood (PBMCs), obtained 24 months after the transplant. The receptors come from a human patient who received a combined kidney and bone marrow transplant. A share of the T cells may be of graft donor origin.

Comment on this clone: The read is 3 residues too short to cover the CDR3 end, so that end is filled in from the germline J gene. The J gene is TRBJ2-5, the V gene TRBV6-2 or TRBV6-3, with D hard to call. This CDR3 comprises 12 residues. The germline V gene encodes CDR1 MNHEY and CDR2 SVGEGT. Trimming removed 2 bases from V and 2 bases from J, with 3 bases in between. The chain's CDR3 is CASSYPQETQYF. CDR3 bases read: TGTGCCAGCAGTTACCCGCAAGAGACC.

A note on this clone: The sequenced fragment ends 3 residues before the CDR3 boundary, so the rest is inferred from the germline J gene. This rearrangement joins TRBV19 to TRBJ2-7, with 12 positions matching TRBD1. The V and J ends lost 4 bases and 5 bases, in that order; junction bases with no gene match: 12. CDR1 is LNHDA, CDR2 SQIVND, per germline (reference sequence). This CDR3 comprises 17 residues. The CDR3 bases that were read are TGTGCCAGTAGTACCCGGGACAGGGGGCTCGTGGTTGACGAG. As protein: CASSTRDRGLVVDE. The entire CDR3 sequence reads CASSTRDRGLVVDEQYF.

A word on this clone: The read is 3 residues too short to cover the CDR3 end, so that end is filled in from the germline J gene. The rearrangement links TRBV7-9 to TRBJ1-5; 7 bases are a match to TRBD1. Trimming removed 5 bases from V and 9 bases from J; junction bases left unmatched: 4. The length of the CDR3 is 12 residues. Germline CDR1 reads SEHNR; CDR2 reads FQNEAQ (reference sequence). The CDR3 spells CASSKGAGPQHF. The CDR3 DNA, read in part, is TGTGCCAGCAGCAAGGGGGCGGGGCCC.

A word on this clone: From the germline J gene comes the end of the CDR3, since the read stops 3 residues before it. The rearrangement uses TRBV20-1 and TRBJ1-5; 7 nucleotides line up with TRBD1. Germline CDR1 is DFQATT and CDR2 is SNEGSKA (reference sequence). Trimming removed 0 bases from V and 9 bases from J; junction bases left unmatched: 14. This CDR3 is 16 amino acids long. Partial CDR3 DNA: TGCAGTGCTAGAGATGGGTCAAAAGGGGGCAGGAGGCCC. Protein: CSARDGSKGGRRP. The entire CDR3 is CSARDGSKGGRRPQHF.

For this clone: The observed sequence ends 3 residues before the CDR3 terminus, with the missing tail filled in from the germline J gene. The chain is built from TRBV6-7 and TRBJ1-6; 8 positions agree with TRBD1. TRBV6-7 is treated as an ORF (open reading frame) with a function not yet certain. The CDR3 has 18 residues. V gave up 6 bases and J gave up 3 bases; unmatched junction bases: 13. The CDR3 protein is CASSPGQERLYYNSPLHF. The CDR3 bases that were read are TGTGCCAGCAGCCCGGGACAGGAGAGACTATACTATAATTCACCC.

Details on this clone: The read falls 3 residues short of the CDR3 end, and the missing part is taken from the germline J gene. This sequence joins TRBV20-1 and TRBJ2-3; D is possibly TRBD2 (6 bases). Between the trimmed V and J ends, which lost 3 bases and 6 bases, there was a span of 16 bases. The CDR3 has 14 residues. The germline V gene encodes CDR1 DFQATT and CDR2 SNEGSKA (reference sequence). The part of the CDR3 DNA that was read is TGCAGTGCTAGTACAGTCGGGGGACCCGATACG. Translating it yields CSASTVGGPDT. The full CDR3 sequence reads CSASTVGGPDTQYF.

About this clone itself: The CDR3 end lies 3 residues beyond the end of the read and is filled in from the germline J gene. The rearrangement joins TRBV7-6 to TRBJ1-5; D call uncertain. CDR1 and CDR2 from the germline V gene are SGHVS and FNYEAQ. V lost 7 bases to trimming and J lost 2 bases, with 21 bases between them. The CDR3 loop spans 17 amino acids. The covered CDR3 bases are TGTGCCAGCACCACCCCTTCTCAGGCGGGTGGCAATCAGCCC. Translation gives CASTTPSQAGGNQP. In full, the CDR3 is CASTTPSQAGGNQPQHF.

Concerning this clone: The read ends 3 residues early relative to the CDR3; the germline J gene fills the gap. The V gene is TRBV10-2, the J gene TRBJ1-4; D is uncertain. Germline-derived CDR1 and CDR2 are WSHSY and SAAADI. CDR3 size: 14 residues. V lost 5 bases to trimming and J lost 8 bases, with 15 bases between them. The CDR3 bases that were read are TGCGCCAGCAGTACGGCGGGTGGAGAAGAAAAA. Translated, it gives CASSTAGGEEK. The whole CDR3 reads CASSTAGGEEKLFF.